Listed below are T cell receptor beta chains from one sample, sequenced in a study of T cells in Graves' hyperthyroidism and ophthalmopathy. Each CDR3 protein gets one entry after TCRdb re-called the multiplex PCR reads with MiXCR. Of 470,000 or so distinct CDR3 sequences in the sample, less than 25% were seen once. The specimen sequenced was blood. The receptors were sampled from a man between 18 and 35 years old with Graves' hyperthyroidism. The CDR3 runs from the conserved cysteine through the conserved F or W. The D gene is left open where the match is weak. Only some rows state a clone size, as once, few, many or a class for expanded clones.

clone size	V gene	D gene	J gene	CDR3 DNA	CDR3 protein
many	TRBV15	-	TRBJ1-5	TGTGCCACCAGCAGAGGGATAGGCAATCAGCCCCAGCATTTT	CATSRGIGNQPQHF
many	TRBV7-8	TRBD2	TRBJ2-2	TGTGCCAGCAGCCGGGTCCCGCTAGCGGCGAACACCGGGGAGCTGTTTTTT	CASSRVPLAANTGELFF
many	TRBV7-9	-	TRBJ1-1	TGTGCCAGCAGCTTAGAGGATAACACTGAAGCTTTCTTT	CASSLEDNTEAFF
-	TRBV6-2/TRBV6-3	-	TRBJ1-1	TGTGCCAGCTCGTCAGGGGAGGCCACTGAAGCTTTCTTT	CASSSGEATEAFF
-	TRBV28	-	TRBJ2-7	TGTGCCAGCACCCTGGCGGGCGAGGGCTACGAGCAGTACTTC	CASTLAGEGYEQYF
many	TRBV20-1	TRBD2	TRBJ2-7	TGCAGTGCTAGAGTCGGGCTAGCGGCGACCTACGAGCAGTACTTC	CSARVGLAATYEQYF
-	TRBV10-3	-	TRBJ2-2	TGTGCCATCAGTGAGCGGGTCGCCACCGGGGAGCTGTTTTTT	CAISERVATGELFF
many	TRBV4-1	-	TRBJ1-2	TGCGCCAGCAGCCAAGAATCGACAGGATGGCCTAATGGCTACACCTTC	CASSQESTGWPNGYTF
-	TRBV9	-	TRBJ1-3	TGTGCCAGCAGCGTAGAGGCAGGACTAGGAAACACCATATATTTT	CASSVEAGLGNTIYF
many	TRBV19	-	TRBJ1-1	TGTGCCAGTAGCCCTTTTTCGAGGAACACTGAAGCTTTCTTT	CASSPFSRNTEAFF
many	TRBV5-1	TRBD1	TRBJ2-7	TGCGCCAGCAGCTGGGACAGGCGAAGAGCCTACGAGCAGTACTTC	CASSWDRRRAYEQYF
-	TRBV11-1	TRBD1	TRBJ1-2	TGTGCCAGCAGCAAGCCGGGACAGGCGAACTATGGCTACACCTTC	CASSKPGQANYGYTF
many	TRBV27	-	TRBJ2-7	TGTGCCAGCAGTTTAGCAGGGAGATACGAGCAGTACTTC	CASSLAGRYEQYF
few	TRBV15	-	TRBJ1-3	TGTGCCACCAGCAGGTTTGGCGGGGCTGGTGGAAACACCATATATTTT	CATSRFGGAGGNTIYF
-	TRBV5-1	-	TRBJ2-7	TGCGCCAGCAGCCCCCGGGACCTAACCTACGAGCAGTACTTC	CASSPRDLTYEQYF
many	TRBV12-3/TRBV12-4	TRBD1	TRBJ2-7	TGTGCCAGCAGTTTCACGGGACAGGGGACCTACGAGCAGTACTTC	CASSFTGQGTYEQYF
-	TRBV6-2/TRBV6-3	-	TRBJ1-1	TGTGCCAGCAGTTACTCGGGGGGCCTGAGGGCTTTCTTT	CASSYSGGLRAFF
once	TRBV6-2/TRBV6-3	-	TRBJ2-7	TGTGCCAGCGGCCCCCCAATCAACACCTACGAGCAGTACTTC	CASGPPINTYEQYF
once	TRBV19	-	TRBJ1-1	TGTGCCAGTAGAATGCAGCGGGGAATTGAAGCTTTCTTT	CASRMQRGIEAFF
many	TRBV6-7	TRBD2	TRBJ2-5	TGTGCCAGCAGTTACCCGCTGATTAGCGGGGGGACCCAAGAGACCCAGTACTTC	CASSYPLISGGTQETQYF
-	TRBV28	TRBD1	TRBJ2-7	TGTGCCAGTGTTACAGGGGCCGGCGAGCAGTACTTC	CASVTGAGEQYF
many	TRBV6-5	TRBD1	TRBJ2-5	TGTGCCAGCAGTTGGGACAGGTCCACGGAGACCCAGTACTTC	CASSWDRSTETQYF
few	TRBV14	TRBD1	TRBJ2-7	TGTGCCAGCAGCCGGGGGACAGGGATCTCCTACGAGCAGTACTTC	CASSRGTGISYEQYF
-	TRBV6-1	-	TRBJ1-5	TGTGCCAGCAGTGAAGGAGGGAGGAACGGCAATCAGCCCCAGCATTTT	CASSEGGRNGNQPQHF
few	TRBV11-2	TRBD2	TRBJ2-2	TGTGCCAGCAGCAGAGGGAGCGGGGGGTTCACCGGGGAGCTGTTTTTT	CASSRGSGGFTGELFF
many	TRBV6-2/TRBV6-3	-	TRBJ1-1	TGTGCCAGCAGTTACTCGATACAACCCAGCCCCATGAACACTGAAGCTTTCTTT	CASSYSIQPSPMNTEAFF
many	TRBV7-9	-	TRBJ1-5	TGTGCCAGCAGCTTAGGGTCTTATCAGCCCCAGCATTTT	CASSLGSYQPQHF
-	TRBV28	TRBD1	TRBJ2-7	TGTGCCAGCAGCCTACAGGGACAGGGGTCCTACGAGCAGTACTTC	CASSLQGQGSYEQYF
-	TRBV27	-	TRBJ1-2	TGTGCCAGCAGTTGGGCAGGAGGGTGGGGTATAGATGGCTACACCTTC	CASSWAGGWGIDGYTF
-	TRBV15	-	TRBJ1-1	TGTGCCACCAGCAGAGATAACCCAAATCGGGGGTACACTGAAGCTTTCTTT	CATSRDNPNRGYTEAFF
-	TRBV12-3/TRBV12-4	TRBD1	TRBJ1-1	TGTGCCAGCAGCAGGGGGGTACGGCTGGGCGCTGAAGCTTTCTTT	CASSRGVRLGAEAFF
many	TRBV19	-	TRBJ1-5	TGTGCCAGTACCCAAGCAGGCGGGAATCAGCCCCAGCATTTT	CASTQAGGNQPQHF
-	TRBV6-2/TRBV6-3	-	TRBJ2-7	TGTGCCAGCAGTTACTCGACCCGATCGACGGTCAAGGCGTCGTACTTC	CASSYSTRSTVKASYF
-	TRBV5-1	TRBD2	TRBJ2-5	TGCGCCAGCAGCTCACTAGCGGGGGGGAAGACCCAGTACTTC	CASSSLAGGKTQYF
many	TRBV6-5	TRBD1	TRBJ1-2	TGTGCCAGCAGTTACGACAGGGCCTATGGCTACACCTTC	CASSYDRAYGYTF
many	TRBV30	-	TRBJ1-5	TGTGCCTGGAGTTTGGTTAATACGCCCCAGCATTTT	CAWSLVNTPQHF
many	TRBV7-8	-	TRBJ1-1	TGTGCCAGCAGCTACCTCGGGGGGGGCGCCCCTGAAGCTTTCTTT	CASSYLGGGAPEAFF
-	TRBV6-4	-	TRBJ2-5	TGTGCCAGCAGTTACTCGGAAGGGGTGGGGTTTGAGACCCAGTACTTC	CASSYSEGVGFETQYF
many	TRBV11-2	-	TRBJ1-2	TGTGCCAGCAGCTTCTGGGTCGGCGGCTACACCTTC	CASSFWVGGYTF
few	TRBV20-1	-	TRBJ1-1	TGCAGTGCTAGAGATTGGGCCCGTGAGGGGACTGAAGCTTTCTTT	CSARDWAREGTEAFF
few	TRBV7-9	-	TRBJ2-7	TGTGCCAGCAGCTTAGTCGGCTCCCGCTCCTACGAGCAGTACTTC	CASSLVGSRSYEQYF
many	TRBV28	-	TRBJ1-5	TGTGCCAGCAGCCCACATGGTGGCAATCAGCCCCAGCATTTT	CASSPHGGNQPQHF
few	TRBV7-9	-	TRBJ1-6	TGTGCCAGCAGCTTAATAGGAGGCGACAGTAATTCACCCCTCCACTTT	CASSLIGGDSNSPLHF
many	TRBV24-1	-	TRBJ1-2	TGTGCCACCAGTGATTACGGGGGGCGAGGAGGCTACACCTTC	CATSDYGGRGGYTF
many	TRBV28	-	TRBJ2-7	TGTGCCAGTGGGAGCGCCCGGGGTCTGTACTTC	CASGSARGLYF
many	TRBV6-5	-	TRBJ1-1	TGTGCCAGCAGTTACTCGGCCGGCACTGAAGCTTTCTTT	CASSYSAGTEAFF
many	TRBV6-5	TRBD1	TRBJ1-1	TGTGCCAGCAGTTATCAAAACAGGGGGCGAGGGACTGAAGCTTTCTTT	CASSYQNRGRGTEAFF
many	TRBV20-1	-	TRBJ1-5	TGCAGTGCTAGAGGGGAAACAGGAGGCAATCAGCCCCAGCATTTT	CSARGETGGNQPQHF
many	TRBV5-5	-	TRBJ2-5	TGTGCCAGCAGCTTTTTTACAGGGCGAGAGACCCAGTACTTC	CASSFFTGRETQYF
many	TRBV29-1	TRBD1	TRBJ2-7	TGCAGCGTTGAGGGTACAGGGGGCAACTACGAGCAGTACTTC	CSVEGTGGNYEQYF
many	TRBV19	TRBD1	TRBJ2-7	TGTGCCAGTAGTCCGGGACAGGCGAACTACGAGCAGTACTTC	CASSPGQANYEQYF
-	TRBV5-1	TRBD1	TRBJ1-3	TGCGCCAGCAGCTTGGAAGTACGGGACAGGGGGAGACCTTCTGGAAACACCATATATTTT	CASSLEVRDRGRPSGNTIYF
many	TRBV7-9	TRBD1	TRBJ2-5	TGTGCCAGCAGCTCCGCCGAGGGGACAGTTGAAGAGACCCAGTACTTC	CASSSAEGTVEETQYF